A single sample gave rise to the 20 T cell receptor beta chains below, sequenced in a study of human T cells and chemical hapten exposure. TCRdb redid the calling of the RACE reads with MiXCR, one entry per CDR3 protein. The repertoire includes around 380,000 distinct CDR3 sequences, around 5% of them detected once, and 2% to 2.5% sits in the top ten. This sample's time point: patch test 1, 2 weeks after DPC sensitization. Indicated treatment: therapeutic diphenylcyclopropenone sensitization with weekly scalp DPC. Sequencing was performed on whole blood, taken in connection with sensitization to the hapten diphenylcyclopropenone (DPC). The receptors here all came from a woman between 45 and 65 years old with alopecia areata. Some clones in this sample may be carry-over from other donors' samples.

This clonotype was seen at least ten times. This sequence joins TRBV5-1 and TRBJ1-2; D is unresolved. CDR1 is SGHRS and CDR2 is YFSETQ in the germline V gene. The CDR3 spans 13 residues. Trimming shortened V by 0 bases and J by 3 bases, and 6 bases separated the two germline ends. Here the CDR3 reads CASSLVGDYGYTF. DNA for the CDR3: TGCGCCAGCAGCTTGGTCGGGGACTATGGCTACACCTTC.

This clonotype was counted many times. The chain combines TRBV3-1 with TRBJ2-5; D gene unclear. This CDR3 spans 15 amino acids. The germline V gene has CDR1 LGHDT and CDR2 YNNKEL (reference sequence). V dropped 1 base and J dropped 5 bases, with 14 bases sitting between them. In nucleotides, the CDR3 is TGTGCCAGCAGCCAAGCAGTCGTCGCCCAGGAGACCCAGTACTTC. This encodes CASSQAVVAQETQYF.

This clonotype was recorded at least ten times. The CDR3 is CASGYDLNTEAFF. Here the CDR3 DNA reads TGTGCTAGTGGTTATGACCTGAACACTGAAGCTTTCTTT. The chain recombines TRBV12-5 with TRBJ1-1; D gene unclear. Trimming took 4 bases from V and 0 from J, leaving 6 bases between them. This CDR3 is built from 13 residues. Germline V gives CDR1 LGHNT, CDR2 FRNRAP. The full variable domain, rest sourced from reference TRBV12-5 and TRBJ1-1, is DARVTQTPRHKVTEMGQEVTMRCQPILGHNTVFWYRQTMMQGLELLAYFRNRAPLDDSGMPKDRFSAEMPDATLATLKIQPSEPRDSAVYFCASGYDLNTEAFFGQGTRLTVV.

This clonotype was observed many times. This CDR3 reads CASSPWTGIDTQYF. CDR3 DNA: TGTGCCAGCAGCCCTTGGACAGGGATTGATACGCAGTATTTT. The chain joins TRBV6-2 or TRBV6-3 to TRBJ2-3, with TRBD1 matching 8 bases. Per the germline V gene, CDR1 is MNHEY and CDR2 is SVGEGT. Germline trimming cut 6 bases from V and 6 bases from J; bases unmatched to any gene: 8. The CDR3 loop spans 14 amino acids.

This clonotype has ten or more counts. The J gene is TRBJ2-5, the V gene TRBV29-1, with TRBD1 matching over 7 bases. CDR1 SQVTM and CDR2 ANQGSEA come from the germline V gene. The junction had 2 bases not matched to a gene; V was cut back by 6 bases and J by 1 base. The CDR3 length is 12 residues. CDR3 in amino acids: CSVGTVQETQYF. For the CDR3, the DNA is TGCAGCGTGGGGACAGTCCAAGAGACCCAGTACTTC.

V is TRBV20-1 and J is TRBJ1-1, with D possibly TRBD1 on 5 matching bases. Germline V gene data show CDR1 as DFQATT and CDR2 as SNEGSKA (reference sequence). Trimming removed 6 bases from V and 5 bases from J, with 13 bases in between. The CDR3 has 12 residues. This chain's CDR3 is CSARDLWTEAFF. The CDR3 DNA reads TGCAGTGCCAGGGATTTGTGGACTGAAGCTTTCTTT.

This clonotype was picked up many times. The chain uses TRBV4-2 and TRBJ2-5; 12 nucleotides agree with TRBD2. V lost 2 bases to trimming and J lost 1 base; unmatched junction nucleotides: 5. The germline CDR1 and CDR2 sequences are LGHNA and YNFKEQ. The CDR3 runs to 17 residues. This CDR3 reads CASSQLLTSGSQETQYF. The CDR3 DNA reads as TGTGCCAGCAGCCAACTTCTGACTAGCGGGAGCCAAGAGACCCAGTACTTC.

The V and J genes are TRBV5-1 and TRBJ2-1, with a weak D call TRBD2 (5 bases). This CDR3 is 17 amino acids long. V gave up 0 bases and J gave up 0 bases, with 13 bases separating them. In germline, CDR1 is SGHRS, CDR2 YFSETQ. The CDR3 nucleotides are TGCGCCAGCAGCTTGGGGACCTCTAGCCCCTCCTACAATGAGCAGTTCTTC. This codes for CASSLGTSSPSYNEQFF.

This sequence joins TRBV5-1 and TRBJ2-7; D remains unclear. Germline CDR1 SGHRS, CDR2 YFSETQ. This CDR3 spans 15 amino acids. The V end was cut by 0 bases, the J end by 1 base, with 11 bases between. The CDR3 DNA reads TGCGCCAGCAGCTTGGCGTTTTCCCTTTCCTACGAGCAGTACTTC. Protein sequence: CASSLAFSLSYEQYF.

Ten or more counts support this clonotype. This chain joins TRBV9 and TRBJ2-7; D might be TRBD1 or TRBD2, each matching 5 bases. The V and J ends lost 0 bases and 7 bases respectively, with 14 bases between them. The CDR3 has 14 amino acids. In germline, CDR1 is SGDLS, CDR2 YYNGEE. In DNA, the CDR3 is TGTGCCAGCAGCGTAGCCTGGGGACCGGAAGAGCAGTACTTC. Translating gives CASSVAWGPEEQYF.

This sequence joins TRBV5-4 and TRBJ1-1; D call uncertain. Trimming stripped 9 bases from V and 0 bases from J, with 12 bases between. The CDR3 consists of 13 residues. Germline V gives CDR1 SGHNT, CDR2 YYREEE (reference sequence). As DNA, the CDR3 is TGTGCCACCGCGGCGGAACTGAACACTGAAGCTTTCTTT. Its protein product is CATAAELNTEAFF.

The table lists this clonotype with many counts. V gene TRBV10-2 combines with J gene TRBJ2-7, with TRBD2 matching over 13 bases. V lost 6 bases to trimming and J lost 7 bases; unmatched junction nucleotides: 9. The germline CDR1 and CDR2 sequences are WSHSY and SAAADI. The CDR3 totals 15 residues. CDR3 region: CASSQLAGGPGEQYF. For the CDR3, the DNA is TGCGCCAGCAGCCAACTAGCGGGAGGGCCCGGGGAGCAGTACTTC.

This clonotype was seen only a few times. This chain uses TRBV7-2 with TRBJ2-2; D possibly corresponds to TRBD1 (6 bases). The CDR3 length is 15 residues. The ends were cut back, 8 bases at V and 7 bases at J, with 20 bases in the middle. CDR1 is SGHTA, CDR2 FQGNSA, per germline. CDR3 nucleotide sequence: TGTGCCAGCTGGGGTACAGGGTTAGGAGTCGGGGAGCTGTTTTTT. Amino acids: CASWGTGLGVGELFF.

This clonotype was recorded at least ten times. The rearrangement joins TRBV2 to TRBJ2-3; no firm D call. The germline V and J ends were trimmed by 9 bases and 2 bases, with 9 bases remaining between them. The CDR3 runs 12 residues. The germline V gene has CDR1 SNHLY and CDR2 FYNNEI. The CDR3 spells CASGSLTDTQYF. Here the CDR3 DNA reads TGTGCCAGTGGGTCCCTCACAGATACGCAGTATTTT.

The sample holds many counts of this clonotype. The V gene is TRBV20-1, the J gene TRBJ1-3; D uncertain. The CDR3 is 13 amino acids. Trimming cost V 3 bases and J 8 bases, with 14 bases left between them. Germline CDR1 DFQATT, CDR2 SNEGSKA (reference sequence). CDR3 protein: CSASDLGRDTIYF. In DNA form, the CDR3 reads TGCAGTGCTAGTGATCTTGGACGAGACACCATATATTTT.

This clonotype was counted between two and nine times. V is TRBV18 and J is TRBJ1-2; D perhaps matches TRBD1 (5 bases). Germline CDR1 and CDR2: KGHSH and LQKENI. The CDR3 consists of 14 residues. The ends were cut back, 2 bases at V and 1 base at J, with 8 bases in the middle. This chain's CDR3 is CASSPNRFNYGYTF. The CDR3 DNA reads TGTGCCAGCTCACCAAACAGGTTTAACTATGGCTACACCTTC.

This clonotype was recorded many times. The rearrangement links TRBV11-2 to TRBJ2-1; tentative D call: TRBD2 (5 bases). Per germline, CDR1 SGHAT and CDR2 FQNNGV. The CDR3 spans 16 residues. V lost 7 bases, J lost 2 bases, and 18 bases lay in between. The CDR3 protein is CASTLRTSGPYNEQFF. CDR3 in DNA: TGTGCCAGCACCCTCAGGACTTCGGGCCCCTACAATGAGCAGTTCTTC.

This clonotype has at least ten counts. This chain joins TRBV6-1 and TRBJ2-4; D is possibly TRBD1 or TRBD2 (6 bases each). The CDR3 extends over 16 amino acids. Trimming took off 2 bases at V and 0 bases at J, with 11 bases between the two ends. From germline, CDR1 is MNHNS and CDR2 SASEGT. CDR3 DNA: TGTGCCAGCAGTGAATGGACGGGGGCAGCCAAAAACATTCAGTACTTC. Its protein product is CASSEWTGAAKNIQYF.

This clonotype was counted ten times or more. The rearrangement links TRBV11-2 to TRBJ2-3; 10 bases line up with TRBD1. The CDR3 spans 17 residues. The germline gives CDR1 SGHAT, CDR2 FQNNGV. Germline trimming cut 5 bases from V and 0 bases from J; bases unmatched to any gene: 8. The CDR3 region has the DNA TGTGCCAGCAGCCCGGACAGGGGGACTTCTAGCACAGATACGCAGTATTTT. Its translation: CASSPDRGTSSTDTQYF.

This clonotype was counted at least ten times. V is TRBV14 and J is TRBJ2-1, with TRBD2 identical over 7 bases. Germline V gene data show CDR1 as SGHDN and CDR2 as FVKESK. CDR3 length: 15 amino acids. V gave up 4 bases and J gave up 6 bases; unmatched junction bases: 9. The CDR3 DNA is TGTGCCAGCAGCCCTTGGGGGGGGTCCGGCAATGAGCAGTTCTTC. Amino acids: CASSPWGGSGNEQFF.